This TCR beta chain was recovered during a study of CD8 T cells in ankylosing spondylitis. Study-wide findings and caveats: Prior work had noted some motif variants in reactive arthritis blood and synovial fluid. Reportedly, significant enrichment of disease-linked clones occurred in matched ankylosing spondylitis synovial fluid.

A note on this clonotype: Its cognate antigen is unknown.

Generation of TCR beta libraries employed quantitative 5'-RACE incorporating molecular barcodes. One entry per CDR3 protein, called by TCRdb with MiXCR from the 5' RACE reads. The sample yields over 60,000 distinct CDR3 sequences, less than 6% seen once. J gave up 5 bases and V 3 bases, and 9 bases lay outside the gene matches. The CDR3 runs 15 residues. The sequenced material came from blood, either unsorted or a sorted T cell fraction (not recorded which). This clonotype originated in a male donor with ankylosing spondylitis or in good health (not recorded which). This sequence joins TRBV12-3 or TRBV12-4 and TRBJ2-7; TRBD1 agrees at 8 bases. CDR3 DNA sequence: TGTGCCAGCAGTTTCGGGACAGGTGCAAGGAACGAGCAGTACTTC. Translation: CASSFGTGARNEQYF.